The clone carrying this TCR beta chain was detected only a few times. The target antigen is unknown. The source of the sample is a study of vaccination and CD4 T cells after COVID-19. Study-level background: Six males and four females, two of them Hispanic, were enrolled as convalescents. Overall study findings and caveats: Researchers report that 304 of 307 vaccine-specific clones in convalescent patients proved spike mono-reactive.

The treatment is: roughly ten-day PBMC culture with coronavirus spike peptide pools or control peptides (ViraFEST assay). PCR positivity dates ran from March to December 2020, preceding US Alpha, Beta and Delta variants. Oncomine TCR Beta short-read sequencing was applied to DNA from cultured CD4+ T cells. Genomic DNA was taken out of cultured CD4+ T cells by extraction. A single record per CDR3 protein comes from TCRdb applying MiXCR to the PCR reads. Of about 10,000 distinct CDR3 sequences in the sample, 42% are singletons; the top ten hold more than 30%. Trimming removed 0 bases from V and 3 bases from J, with 5 bases in between. The length of the CDR3 is 12 residues. Germline V gives CDR1 DFQATT, CDR2 SNEGSKA (reference sequence).

The origin of this receptor is a human donor who had recovered from COVID-19. The rearrangement uses TRBV20-1 and TRBJ1-2; D not certain. Sequencing was done on a sample of CD4+ T cells from blood, cultured in vitro. CDR3 coding DNA: TGCAGTGCTAGAGACGAGGACTATGGCTACACCTTC. It is translated as CSARDEDYGYTF.